The 5 T cell receptor beta chains reported below all come from one sample, sequenced in a study of cytomegalovirus exposure and HLA in healthy donors (TCRdb year 2017). The method behind the library was the immunoSEQ multiplex PCR assay. For the multiplex PCR, a mixture combining 60 forward primers for TCR Vbeta segments and 13 reverse primers for TCR Jbeta segments was used. TCRdb limited this immuneACCESS table to in-frame rearrangements with V and J called. A share of clones is missing; checked studies link under half to unresolved V genes, and the rest is unexplained. Recorded for this sample are more than 85,000 clones; nearly 15% of them occurred a single time. The ten top clones hold 0.8% to 0.95% of the sample. The sequencing sample was made of PBMCs. These receptors were taken from a female donor in good health and CMV-seronegative.

The chain recombines TRBV5-1 with TRBJ2-2; TRBD2 agrees at 9 bases. The CDR3 has 15 amino acids. V was pared by 4 bases and J by 1 base, with 2 bases of the junction left unmatched. Germline V gene sequence: CDR1 SGHRS, CDR2 YFSETQ. The CDR3 coding sequence is TGCGCCAGCAGCCCAGCGGGAGGGAACACCGGGGAGCTGTTTTTT. Its translation: CASSPAGGNTGELFF. The entire variable domain, with the rest obtained from reference TRBV5-1 and TRBJ2-2, is as follows: KAGVTQTPRYLIKTRGQQVTLSCSPISGHRSVSWYQQTPGQGLQFLFEYFSETQRNKGNFPGRFSGRQFSNSRSEMNVSTLELGDSALYLCASSPAGGNTGELFFGEGSRLTVL.

The V and J genes are TRBV4-1 and TRBJ2-7, with 10 bases aligning to TRBD1. This CDR3 contains 16 residues. V dropped 5 bases and J dropped 7; count of bases not matched to a gene: 14. Germline V lookup: CDR1 MGHRA, CDR2 YSYEKL. CDR3 sequence (DNA): TGCGCCAGCAGCTCGGAAAGGGGACAGGGGACGGGTGAGCAGTACTTC. Translation gives CASSSERGQGTGEQYF.

This clone was observed a few times. This chain connects TRBV2 to TRBJ2-4, with D perhaps TRBD2 (6 bases). The germline V gene encodes CDR1 SNHLY and CDR2 FYNNEI. The V gene lost 3 bases and the J gene lost 8 bases, with 14 bases spanning the gap. The CDR3 covers 14 residues. Here the CDR3 reads CASSDGGTGDIQYF. CDR3 bases: TGTGCCAGCAGTGATGGGGGTACGGGGGACATTCAGTACTTC.

This clone has more than one count but fewer than ten. This chain joins TRBV23-1 and TRBJ1-6; D remains unclear. TRBV23-1 is annotated as an ORF whose role is uncertain. The CDR3 is 18 residues long. V was trimmed by 2 bases and J by 0 bases, leaving 14 bases between them. The CDR3 is CASSQPESKSSYNSPLHF. In nucleotides, the CDR3 is TGCGCCAGCAGTCAACCGGAGAGTAAGAGCTCCTATAATTCACCCCTCCACTTT.

This chain links TRBV27 with TRBJ1-6, with TRBD1 matching 8 bases. V shed 7 bases, J shed 3 bases, and the junction held 5 bases outside the gene matches. The CDR3 loop spans 15 amino acids. Germline loops: CDR1 MNHEY, CDR2 SMNVEV (reference sequence). CDR3 loop: CASKTGGRYNSPLHF. CDR3 DNA sequence: TGTGCCAGCAAAACAGGGGGGCGCTATAATTCACCCCTCCACTTT.